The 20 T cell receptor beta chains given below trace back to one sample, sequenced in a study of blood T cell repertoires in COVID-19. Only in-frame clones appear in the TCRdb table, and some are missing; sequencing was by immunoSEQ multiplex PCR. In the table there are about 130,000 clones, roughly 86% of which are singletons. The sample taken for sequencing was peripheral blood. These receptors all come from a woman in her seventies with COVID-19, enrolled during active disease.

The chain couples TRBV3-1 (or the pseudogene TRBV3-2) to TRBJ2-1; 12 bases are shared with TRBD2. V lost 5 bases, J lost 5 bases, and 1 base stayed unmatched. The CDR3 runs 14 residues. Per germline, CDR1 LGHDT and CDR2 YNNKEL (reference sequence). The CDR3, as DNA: TGTGCCAGCAGCTCTAGCGGGGGGGACAATGAGCAGTTCTTC. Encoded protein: CASSSSGGDNEQFF.

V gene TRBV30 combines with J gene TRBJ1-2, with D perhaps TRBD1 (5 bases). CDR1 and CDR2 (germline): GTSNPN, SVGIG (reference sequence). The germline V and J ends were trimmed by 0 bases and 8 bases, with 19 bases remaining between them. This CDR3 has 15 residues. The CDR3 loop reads CAWSVHLPGEGGYTF. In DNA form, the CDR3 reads TGTGCCTGGAGTGTACATCTACCGGGGGAGGGGGGCTACACCTTC.

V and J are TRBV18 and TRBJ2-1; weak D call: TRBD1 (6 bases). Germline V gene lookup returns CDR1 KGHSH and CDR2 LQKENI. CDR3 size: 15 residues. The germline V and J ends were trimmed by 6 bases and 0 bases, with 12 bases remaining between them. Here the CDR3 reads CASSPGTLSYNEQFF. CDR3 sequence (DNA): TGTGCCAGCTCCCCCGGGACACTCTCCTACAATGAGCAGTTCTTC. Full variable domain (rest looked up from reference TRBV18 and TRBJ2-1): NAGVMQNPRHLVRRRGQEARLRCSPMKGHSHVYWYRQLPEEGLKFMVYLQKENIIDESGMPKERFSAEFPKEGPSILRIQQVVRGDSAAYFCASSPGTLSYNEQFFGPGTRLTVL.

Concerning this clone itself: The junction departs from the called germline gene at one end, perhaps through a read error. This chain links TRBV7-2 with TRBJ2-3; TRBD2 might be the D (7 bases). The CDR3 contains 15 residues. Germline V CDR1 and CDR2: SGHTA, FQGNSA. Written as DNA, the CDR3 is TGTGCCAGCAGCTTGGGGGCTAGCGGCACGGATACGCAGTATTTT. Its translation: CASSLGASGTDTQYF.

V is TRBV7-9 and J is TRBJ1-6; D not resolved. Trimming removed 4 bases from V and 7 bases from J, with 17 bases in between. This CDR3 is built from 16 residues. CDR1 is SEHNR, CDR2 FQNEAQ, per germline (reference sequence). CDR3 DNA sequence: TGTGCCAGCAGCTCCTCTTCTACGGTGAGGAATTCACCCCTCCACTTT. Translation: CASSSSSTVRNSPLHF.

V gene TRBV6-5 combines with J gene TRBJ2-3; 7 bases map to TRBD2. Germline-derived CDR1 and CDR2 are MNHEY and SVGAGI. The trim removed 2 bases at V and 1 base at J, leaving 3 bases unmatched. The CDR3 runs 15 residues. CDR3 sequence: CASSYGGGRTDTQYF. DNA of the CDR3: TGTGCCAGCAGTTACGGGGGGGGACGCACAGATACGCAGTATTTT.

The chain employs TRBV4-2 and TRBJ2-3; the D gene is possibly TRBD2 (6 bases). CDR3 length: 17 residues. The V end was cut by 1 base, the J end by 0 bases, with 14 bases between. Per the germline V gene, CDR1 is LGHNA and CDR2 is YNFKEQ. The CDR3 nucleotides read TGTGCCAGCAGCCAAGGCCGAGGTGGGGGGAGCACAGATACGCAGTATTTT. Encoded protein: CASSQGRGGGSTDTQYF.

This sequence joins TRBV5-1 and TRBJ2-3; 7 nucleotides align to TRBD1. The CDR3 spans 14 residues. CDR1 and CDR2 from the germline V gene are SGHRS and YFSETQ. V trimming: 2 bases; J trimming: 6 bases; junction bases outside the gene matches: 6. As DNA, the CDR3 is TGCGCCAGCAGCTTAGACAGGGTCACGGATACGCAGTATTTT. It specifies CASSLDRVTDTQYF. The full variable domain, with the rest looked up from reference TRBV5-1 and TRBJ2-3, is KAGVTQTPRYLIKTRGQQVTLSCSPISGHRSVSWYQQTPGQGLQFLFEYFSETQRNKGNFPGRFSGRQFSNSRSEMNVSTLELGDSALYLCASSLDRVTDTQYFGPGTRLTVL.

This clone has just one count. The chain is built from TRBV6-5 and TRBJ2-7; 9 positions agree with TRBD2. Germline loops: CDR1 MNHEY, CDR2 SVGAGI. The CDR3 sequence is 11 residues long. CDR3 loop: CVSSGDYEQYF. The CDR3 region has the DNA TGTGTGTCTAGCGGGGATTACGAGCAGTACTTC.

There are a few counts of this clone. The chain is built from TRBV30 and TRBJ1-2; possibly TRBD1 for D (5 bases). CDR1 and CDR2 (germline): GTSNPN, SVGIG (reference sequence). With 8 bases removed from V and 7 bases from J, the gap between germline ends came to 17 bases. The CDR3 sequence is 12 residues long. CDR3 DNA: TGTGCCGTAACGCGGGGACGTCTTGGCTACACCTTC. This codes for CAVTRGRLGYTF.

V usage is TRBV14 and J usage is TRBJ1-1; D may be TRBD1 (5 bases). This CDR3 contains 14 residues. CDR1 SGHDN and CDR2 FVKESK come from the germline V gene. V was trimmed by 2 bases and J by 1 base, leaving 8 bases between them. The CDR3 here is CASSQYRRNTEAFF. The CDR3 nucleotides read TGTGCCAGCAGCCAATACAGGAGGAACACTGAAGCTTTCTTT.

This CDR3 is CASSPIGSYNEQFF. The DNA of the CDR3 is TGTGCCAGCAGCCCCATCGGCTCCTACAATGAGCAGTTCTTC. J is TRBJ2-1 and V is TRBV28, with D unresolved. This CDR3 is built from 14 residues. Trimming took 6 bases from V and 0 from J, leaving 9 bases between them. Per germline, CDR1 MDHEN and CDR2 SYDVKM.

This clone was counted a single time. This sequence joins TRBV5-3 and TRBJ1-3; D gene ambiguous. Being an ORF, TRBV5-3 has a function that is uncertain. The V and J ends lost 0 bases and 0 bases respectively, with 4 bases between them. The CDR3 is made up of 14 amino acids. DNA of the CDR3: TGTGCCAGAAGCTTGGACAGCTCTGGAAACACCATATATTTT. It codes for CARSLDSSGNTIYF.

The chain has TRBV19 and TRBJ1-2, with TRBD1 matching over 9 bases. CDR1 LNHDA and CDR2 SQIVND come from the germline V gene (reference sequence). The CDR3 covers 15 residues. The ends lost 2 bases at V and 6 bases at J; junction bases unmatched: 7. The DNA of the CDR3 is TGTGCCAGTAGTATAAGGCTCGGGACAGGGCATGGCTACACCTTC. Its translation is CASSIRLGTGHGYTF.

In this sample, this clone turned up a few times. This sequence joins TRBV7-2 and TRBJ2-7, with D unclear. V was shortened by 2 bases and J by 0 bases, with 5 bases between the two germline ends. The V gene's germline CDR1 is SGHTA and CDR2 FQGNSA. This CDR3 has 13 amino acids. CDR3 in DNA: TGTGCCAGCAGCTTAACGAGCTCCTACGAGCAGTACTTC. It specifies CASSLTSSYEQYF.

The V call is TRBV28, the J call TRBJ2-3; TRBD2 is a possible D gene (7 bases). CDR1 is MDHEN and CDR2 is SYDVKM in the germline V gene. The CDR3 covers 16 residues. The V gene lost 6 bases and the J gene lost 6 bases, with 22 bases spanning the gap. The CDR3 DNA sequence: TGTGCCAGCAGCCCGATTCTTAGAGGGGGGGCCGATACGCAGTATTTT. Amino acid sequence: CASSPILRGGADTQYF.

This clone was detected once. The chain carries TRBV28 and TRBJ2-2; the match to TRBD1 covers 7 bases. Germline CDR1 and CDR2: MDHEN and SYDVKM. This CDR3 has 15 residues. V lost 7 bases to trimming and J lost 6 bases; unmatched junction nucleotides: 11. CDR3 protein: CASTQTGKWPGELFF. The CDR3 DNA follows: TGTGCCAGCACTCAGACAGGGAAGTGGCCCGGGGAGCTGTTTTTT.

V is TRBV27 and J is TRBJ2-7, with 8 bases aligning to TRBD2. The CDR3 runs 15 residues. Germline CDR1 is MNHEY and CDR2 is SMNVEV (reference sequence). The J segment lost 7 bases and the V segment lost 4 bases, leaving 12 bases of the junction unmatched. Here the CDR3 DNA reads TGTGCCAGCAGTTCCCCTACGAGCGGGGGTTGGGAGCAGTACTTC. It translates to CASSSPTSGGWEQYF.

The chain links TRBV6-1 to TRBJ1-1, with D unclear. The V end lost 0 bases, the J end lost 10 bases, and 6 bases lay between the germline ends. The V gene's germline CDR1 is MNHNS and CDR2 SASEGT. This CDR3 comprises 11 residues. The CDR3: CASSEAGGAFF. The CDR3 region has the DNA TGTGCCAGCAGTGAAGCCGGCGGAGCTTTCTTT.

The CDR3 nucleotides read TGTGCCAGCCCTAAACCGGGCAGGGCGGCCGGGGAGCTGTTTTTT. Translated, it gives CASPKPGRAAGELFF. The chain has TRBV7-2 and TRBJ2-2; D may be TRBD1 (5 bases). V was pared by 8 bases and J by 6 bases, with 19 bases between. Germline V lookup: CDR1 SGHTA, CDR2 FQGNSA. The CDR3 has 15 residues.